This T cell receptor (beta chain) was identified during a study of T cell responses to AZD1222 COVID-19 vaccine. With regard to this clone: Its matching antigen is unknown.

V lost 0 bases, J lost 1 base, and 6 bases stayed unmatched. The CDR3 has 17 residues. Germline V gene sequence: CDR1 MGHRA, CDR2 YSYEKL. Here immunoSEQ multiplex PCR was the method, and the copy in TCRdb shows in-frame clones only, minus some. Among 120,000 to 150,000 clones listed, approximately 93% were seen once. Study findings and constraints: The donor group comprised mostly white British people and more females; the analysis possibly underestimated clonal diversity. Targeting of unmutated variant regions was reportedly seen in nearly half of spike-specific TCRs. Seropositive AZD1222 recipients at baseline numbered only six or seven.

The chain employs TRBV4-1 and TRBJ2-3, with 8 bases that match TRBD1. The source of this sequence is an adult in good health. This specimen was peripheral blood, taken on day 0 of MenACWY control vaccination. This CDR3 reads CASSQDLQGQGTDTQYF. The CDR3 bases are TGCGCCAGCAGCCAAGATCTTCAGGGACAGGGCACAGATACGCAGTATTTT.